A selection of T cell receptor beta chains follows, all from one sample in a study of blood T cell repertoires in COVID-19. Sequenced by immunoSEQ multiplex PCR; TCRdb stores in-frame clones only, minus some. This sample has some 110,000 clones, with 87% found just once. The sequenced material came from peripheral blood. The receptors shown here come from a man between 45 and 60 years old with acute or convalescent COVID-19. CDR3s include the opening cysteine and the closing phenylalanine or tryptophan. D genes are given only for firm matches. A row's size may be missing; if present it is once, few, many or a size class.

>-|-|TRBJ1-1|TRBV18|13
CASSRAGNTEAFF
TGTGCCAGCTCACGGGCCGGAAACACTGAAGCTTTCTTT
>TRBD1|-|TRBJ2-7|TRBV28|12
CASNPTGDEQYF
TGTGCCAGCAACCCGACAGGGGACGAGCAGTACTTC
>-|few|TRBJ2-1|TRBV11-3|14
CASSPQTGQSEQFF
TGTGCCAGCAGCCCCCAGACAGGACAGAGTGAGCAGTTCTTC
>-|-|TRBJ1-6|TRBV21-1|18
CASSINPAQTGMKGTLHF
TGTGCCAGCAGCATCAACCCCGCCCAGACAGGGATGAAGGGGACCCTCCACTTT
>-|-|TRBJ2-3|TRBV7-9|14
CASSLVIGTDTQYF
TGTGCCAGCAGCTTAGTTATCGGCACAGATACGCAGTATTTT
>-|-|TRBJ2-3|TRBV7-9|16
CASSLGFAGSTDTQYF
TGTGCCAGCAGCTTAGGTTTTGCCGGGAGCACAGATACGCAGTATTTT
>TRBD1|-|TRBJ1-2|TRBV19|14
CASTPAGTGVGYTF
TGTGCCAGTACCCCCGCCGGGACAGGGGTTGGCTACACCTTC
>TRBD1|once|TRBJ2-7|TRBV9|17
CASSAGQGTLKTYEQYF
TGTGCCAGCAGCGCGGGACAGGGGACCCTTAAAACCTACGAGCAGTACTTC
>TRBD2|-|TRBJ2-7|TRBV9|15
CASSVGTSGSYEQYF
TGTGCCAGCAGCGTAGGGACTAGCGGGAGCTACGAGCAGTACTTC
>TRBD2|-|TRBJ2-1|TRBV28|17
CASSFFGIAGTDNEQFF
TGTGCCAGCAGTTTTTTTGGGATAGCGGGAACTGACAATGAGCAGTTCTTC
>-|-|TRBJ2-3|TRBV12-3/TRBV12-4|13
CASKPPWLDTQYF
TGTGCCAGCAAGCCACCCTGGTTAGATACGCAGTATTTT
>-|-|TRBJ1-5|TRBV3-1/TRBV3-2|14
CASSQSHSNQPQHF
TGTGCCAGCAGCCAATCCCATAGCAATCAGCCCCAGCATTTT
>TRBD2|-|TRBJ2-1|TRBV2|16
CASSGPGLAGGGEQFF
TGTGCCAGCAGTGGGCCGGGACTAGCGGGAGGAGGTGAGCAGTTCTTC
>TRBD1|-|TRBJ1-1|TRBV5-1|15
CASSLKGQGFTEAFF
TGCGCCAGCAGCTTGAAGGGACAGGGGTTCACTGAAGCTTTCTTT
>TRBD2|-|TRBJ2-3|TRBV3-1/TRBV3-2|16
CASSQKIAGSTDTQYF
TGTGCCAGCAGCCAAAAAATAGCGGGCAGCACAGATACGCAGTATTTT
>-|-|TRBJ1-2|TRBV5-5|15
CASSLLGGIGHGYTF
TGTGCCAGCAGCTTGTTGGGGGGAATAGGCCATGGCTACACCTTC